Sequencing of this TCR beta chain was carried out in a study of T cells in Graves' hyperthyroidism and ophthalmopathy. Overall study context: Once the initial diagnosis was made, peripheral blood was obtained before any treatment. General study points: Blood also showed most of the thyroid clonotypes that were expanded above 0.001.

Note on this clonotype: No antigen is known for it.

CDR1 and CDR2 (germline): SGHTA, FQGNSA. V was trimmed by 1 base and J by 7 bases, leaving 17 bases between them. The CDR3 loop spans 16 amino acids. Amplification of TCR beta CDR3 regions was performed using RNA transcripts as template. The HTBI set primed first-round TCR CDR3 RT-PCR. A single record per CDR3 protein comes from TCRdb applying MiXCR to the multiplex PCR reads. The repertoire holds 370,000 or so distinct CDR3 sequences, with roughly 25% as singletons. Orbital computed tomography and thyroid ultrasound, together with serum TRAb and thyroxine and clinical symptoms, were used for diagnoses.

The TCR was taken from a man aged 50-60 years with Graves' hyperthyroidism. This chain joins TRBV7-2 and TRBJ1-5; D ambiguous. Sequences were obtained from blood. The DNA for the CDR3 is TGTGCCAGCAGCTTAGTCGGAGTGGCCGTAAAGCAGCCCCAGCATTTT. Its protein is CASSLVGVAVKQPQHF.